The 24 T cell receptor beta chains below all came from one sample that was sequenced in a study of early T cells in non-severe SARS-CoV-2 infection. TCRdb re-called the 5' RACE reads with MiXCR, one entry per CDR3 protein. The data hold some 33,000 distinct CDR3 sequences, with roughly 5.7% observed a single time. Input material: whole blood. Source of these receptors: an adult who was a healthcare worker with PCR-confirmed SARS-CoV-2 infection or an uninfected control (not recorded which).

The chain employs TRBV15 and TRBJ1-1; D is undetermined. This CDR3 is built from 14 residues. V was clipped by 0 bases and J by 0 bases, with 5 bases between them. In germline, CDR1 is LNHNV, CDR2 YYDKDF (reference sequence). The CDR3 region has the DNA TGTGCCACCAGCAGAGATCGGTTGAACACTGAAGCTTTCTTT. Translating it yields CATSRDRLNTEAFF.

In its sample, this clonotype was seen many times. This chain joins TRBV12-3 or TRBV12-4 and TRBJ1-1; D perhaps matches TRBD1 (6 bases). This CDR3 contains 13 residues. V lost 8 bases and J lost 4, with 14 bases in between. The CDR3 loop is CASHRRGGTEAFF. DNA for the CDR3: TGTGCCAGCCACCGCAGGGGAGGCACTGAAGCTTTCTTT.

The rearrangement joins TRBV24-1 to TRBJ2-2; D may match TRBD1 or TRBD2 (5 bases each). From germline, CDR1 is KGHDR and CDR2 SFDVKD. The CDR3 totals 12 residues. V was cut by 4 bases and J by 6 bases, with 5 bases left in between. This chain's CDR3 is CATSEGAGELFF. CDR3 nucleotides: TGTGCCACCAGTGAGGGGGCCGGGGAGCTGTTTTTT.

This clonotype was detected a few times. The gene calls are TRBV7-2 and TRBJ2-5, with D possibly TRBD1 on 6 matching bases. V lost 1 base, J lost 6 bases, and 15 bases lay in between. The CDR3 is 15 amino acids. Germline V gene lookup returns CDR1 SGHTA and CDR2 FQGNSA. The DNA for the CDR3 is TGTGCCAGCAGCTTAGGATGGACAGCAGGACAGACCCAGTACTTC. It yields the protein CASSLGWTAGQTQYF.

This chain connects TRBV3-1 to TRBJ2-7; 8 nucleotides match TRBD2. The V and J ends lost 1 base and 9 bases, in that order; junction bases with no gene match: 5. The CDR3 is 13 amino acids. Germline V CDR1 and CDR2: LGHDT, YNNKEL (reference sequence). This CDR3 is CASSQVSGGVQYF. In DNA, the CDR3 is TGTGCCAGCAGCCAAGTCAGCGGGGGCGTGCAGTACTTC.

The chain carries TRBV7-6 and TRBJ2-5; no firm D call. The CDR3 has 15 residues. V was cut by 5 bases and J by 6 bases, with 19 bases left in between. Germline assignment: CDR1 SGHVS and CDR2 FNYEAQ. The CDR3 coding sequence is TGTGCCAGCAGCGTACCATCTCCAAGTCGTAAGACCCAGTACTTC. Translated, it gives CASSVPSPSRKTQYF.

The chain links TRBV7-6 to TRBJ2-1; D possibly corresponds to TRBD2 (5 bases). CDR3 length: 15 amino acids. V lost 2 bases, J lost 4 bases, and 12 bases lay in between. CDR1 SGHVS and CDR2 FNYEAQ come from the germline V gene. The CDR3 spells CASSLRMSGYNEQFF. CDR3 nucleotides: TGTGCCAGCAGCTTAAGGATGAGCGGATACAATGAGCAGTTCTTC.

Only a few counts were recorded for this clonotype. The chain has TRBV7-2 and TRBJ1-1; possibly TRBD1 for D (6 bases). The germline V gene has CDR1 SGHTA and CDR2 FQGNSA. V was clipped by 0 bases and J by 4 bases, with 12 bases between them. CDR3 length: 15 amino acids. The CDR3 DNA reads TGTGCCAGCAGCTTAGCGGGGGCCGTGGGCACTGAAGCTTTCTTT. As protein: CASSLAGAVGTEAFF.

This clonotype was seen many times. The rearrangement uses TRBV6-1 and TRBJ1-2; D is perhaps TRBD1 (5 bases). The CDR3 covers 13 residues. V dropped 6 bases and J dropped 7 bases, with 15 bases sitting between them. Germline CDR1 is MNHNS and CDR2 is SASEGT. CDR3 DNA: TGTGCCAGCAGGGGGACGTCGGTTGGTGGCTACACCTTC. Residues: CASRGTSVGGYTF.

The table lists this clonotype with a few counts. At one end, the junction sequence differs from germline, possibly due to a read error. This chain links TRBV3-1 with TRBJ1-1; a weak D match, TRBD1 (5 bases). Germline values: CDR1 LGHDT, CDR2 YNNKEL (reference sequence). The CDR3 extends over 16 amino acids. CDR3 sequence (DNA): TGTGCCAGCAGCCAAGGTTCGTGGGGCTTGAACATTGAAGCTTTCTTT. Translating it yields CASSQGSWGLNIEAFF. Supplemented by reference TRBV3-1 and TRBJ1-1, the full variable domain reads DTAVSQTPKYLVTQMGNDKSIKCEQNLGHDTMYWYKQDSKKFLKIMFSYNNKELIINETVPNRFSPKSPDKAHLNLHINSLELGDSAVYFCASSQGSWGLNIEAFFGQGTRLTVV.

In this sample, this clonotype turned up many times. This chain joins TRBV7-9 and TRBJ1-2; D remains unclear. The CDR3 sequence is 13 residues long. Germline CDR1 SEHNR, CDR2 FQNEAQ (reference sequence). V dropped 2 bases and J dropped 2 bases, with 6 bases sitting between them. The CDR3 is CASSLTQNYGYTF. CDR3 nucleotides: TGTGCCAGCAGCTTAACACAGAACTATGGCTACACCTTC. The entire variable domain, with the rest obtained from reference TRBV7-9 and TRBJ1-2, is as follows: DTGVSQNPRHKITKRGQNVTFRCDPISEHNRLYWYRQTLGQGPEFLTYFQNEAQLEKSRLLSDRFSAERPKGSFSTLEIQRTEQGDSAMYLCASSLTQNYGYTFGSGTRLTVV.

This clonotype was detected a few times. This chain joins TRBV20-1 and TRBJ2-2; TRBD2 matches 9 bases. Germline CDR1 and CDR2: DFQATT and SNEGSKA (reference sequence). J gave up 5 bases and V 1 base, and 8 bases lay outside the gene matches. The CDR3 consists of 16 residues. The CDR3 reads CSARAPGLAGTGELFF. The CDR3 DNA is TGCAGTGCTAGAGCCCCGGGACTAGCCGGGACCGGGGAGCTGTTTTTT.

This clonotype occurred many times. The chain carries TRBV2 and TRBJ2-7, with D tentatively TRBD1 (6 bases). CDR3 length equals 13 residues. Germline assignment: CDR1 SNHLY and CDR2 FYNNEI. V shed 7 bases and J shed 3 bases, with 13 bases lying between them. The CDR3, as DNA: TGTGCCAGCACCCCAGACAGGATCTACGAGCAGTACTTC. The encoded protein is CASTPDRIYEQYF.

The chain uses TRBV30 and TRBJ1-5; D not resolved. Germline CDR1 and CDR2: GTSNPN and SVGIG (reference sequence). The CDR3 runs to 11 residues. V was trimmed by 0 bases and J by 9 bases, leaving 6 bases between them. In DNA, the CDR3 is TGTGCCTGGAGTGTTTTAGGGCCCCAGCATTTT. It encodes CAWSVLGPQHF.

Many counts were recorded for this clonotype. J is TRBJ2-1 and V is TRBV7-3; D unresolved. CDR1 and CDR2 (germline): SGHTA, FQGTGA. Deletions cut 2 bases from V and 7 bases from J, with 18 bases between. This CDR3 contains 16 residues. The CDR3, as DNA: TGTGCCAGCAGCTTAGCGGCCAGGTCCCGTCCAAATGAGCAGTTCTTC. Translated: CASSLAARSRPNEQFF.

This clonotype showed up many times. V usage is TRBV11-2 and J usage is TRBJ2-1, with TRBD2 matching over 9 bases. This CDR3 contains 17 residues. The trim removed 2 bases at V and 8 bases at J, leaving 13 bases unmatched. CDR1 and CDR2 from the germline V gene are SGHAT and FQNNGV. CDR3 region: CASSLSVWVAGDDEQFF. The CDR3 DNA is TGTGCCAGCAGCTTAAGCGTCTGGGTAGCGGGAGATGATGAGCAGTTCTTC.

Many counts were recorded for this clonotype. CDR3 sequence (DNA): TGTGCCAGCAGCTTGGGGACCCTGAGCTCCTACGAGCAGTACTTC. It specifies CASSLGTLSSYEQYF. V and J are TRBV7-2 and TRBJ2-7; TRBD1 or TRBD2 may be the D gene (5 bases each). Germline V gene data show CDR1 as SGHTA and CDR2 as FQGNSA. The CDR3 extends over 15 amino acids. V was cut by 3 bases and J by 0 bases, with 12 bases left in between.

At least ten counts were recorded for this clonotype. The rearrangement links TRBV19 to TRBJ2-3; 10 positions match TRBD2. V lost 7 bases, J lost 1 base, and 11 bases stayed unmatched. The CDR3 is made up of 17 amino acids. CDR1 is LNHDA, CDR2 SQIVND, per germline (reference sequence). CDR3 amino acids: CASISGASGRGTDTQYF. The CDR3 DNA reads as TGTGCCAGTATCTCGGGGGCTAGCGGGAGAGGCACAGATACGCAGTATTTT.

A few counts support this clonotype. The chain has TRBV30 and TRBJ2-7; D is perhaps TRBD2 (6 bases). This CDR3 comprises 15 residues. The germline V and J ends were trimmed by 3 bases and 0 bases, with 15 bases remaining between them. Per germline, CDR1 GTSNPN and CDR2 SVGIG (reference sequence). CDR3 DNA: TGTGCCTGGAGGGACTTCGGAGGGGACTCCTACGAGCAGTACTTC. This translates into CAWRDFGGDSYEQYF.

This clonotype has at least ten counts. The rearrangement uses TRBV7-8 and TRBJ2-7; D is unclear. This CDR3 comprises 15 residues. The V and J ends lost 2 bases and 4 bases respectively, with 15 bases between them. Germline-derived CDR1 and CDR2 are SGHVS and FQNEAQ. CDR3 in amino acids: CASSLSFGAQYEQYF. In nucleotides, the CDR3 is TGTGCCAGCAGCTTATCTTTCGGAGCGCAGTACGAGCAGTACTTC.

This clonotype was counted only a few times. The rearrangement joins TRBV2 to TRBJ2-7, with D unresolved. The germline CDR1 and CDR2 sequences are SNHLY and FYNNEI. The ends were cut back, 5 bases at V and 6 bases at J, with 17 bases in the middle. The CDR3 spans 14 residues. The CDR3 is CASSRETGWGEQYF. DNA of the CDR3: TGTGCCAGCAGTCGAGAGACTGGGTGGGGCGAGCAGTACTTC.

This clonotype was seen more than once but under ten times. The chain employs TRBV7-9 and TRBJ2-3; the D gene is possibly TRBD2 (5 bases). The germline V gene has CDR1 SEHNR and CDR2 FQNEAQ (reference sequence). The CDR3 sequence is 17 residues long. V shed 5 bases and J shed 1 base, with 19 bases lying between them. The DNA for the CDR3 is TGTGCCAGCAGCCCCAAGCGAAGAGGGTGGGGCACAGATACGCAGTATTTT. It yields the protein CASSPKRRGWGTDTQYF.

This clonotype showed up many times. This rearrangement joins TRBV5-1 to TRBJ2-7; D is unresolved. Deletions cut 8 bases from V and 3 bases from J, with 9 bases between. The CDR3 totals 11 residues. Germline assignment: CDR1 SGHRS and CDR2 YFSETQ. For the CDR3, the DNA is TGCGCCAGTCGGGCGGACTACGAGCAGTACTTC. The encoded protein is CASRADYEQYF.

The CDR3 spells CASSSLHESSGELFF. CDR3 nucleotide sequence: TGTGCCAGCAGCTCACTCCACGAATCGTCCGGGGAGCTGTTTTTT. V gene TRBV9 combines with J gene TRBJ2-2; D is unclear. The CDR3 is 15 residues long. The V gene's germline CDR1 is SGDLS and CDR2 YYNGEE. The V end lost 4 bases, the J end lost 6 bases, and 16 bases lay between the germline ends.